This T cell receptor (beta chain) was identified during a study of shared clonotypes between healthy human individuals. Study-level information: Three plates were used per donor for CD4 naive, three for CD4 memory, two for CD8 naive and one for CD8 memory. Study-level points and caveats: Clonotype sharing among donors was expected to depend on sequencing depth. Lower generation probabilities were found for non-shared clonotypes than for those shared by all four donors.

Worth noting for this clone: Its cognate antigen is unknown.

Method: immunoSEQ multiplex PCR; TCRdb's copy keeps in-frame clones and lacks some. Of approximately 2.3 million clones detected, 85% to 95% appear once; the ten largest clones hold 0.39%. Trimming left V 6 bases short and J 4 bases short, with 10 bases between. This CDR3 contains 13 residues. Germline CDR1 reads KGHSH; CDR2 reads LQKENI. Sequencing input: naive CD4+ T cells from PBMCs. Subset specified: CD45RA+ positively selected. This TCR was recovered from a man aged 18 to 29 in good health. Some clones in this sample may be carry-over from other donors' samples. This rearrangement joins TRBV18 to TRBJ1-5; D possibly corresponds to TRBD1 (6 bases). The CDR3 nucleotides are TGTGCCAGCTCCCAGGGGATGAATCAGCCCCAGCATTTT. Translation: CASSQGMNQPQHF.